The rows below give T cell receptor beta chains drawn from one sample of a study of long-term antiretroviral therapy in people with HIV. Some clones are missing from TCRdb's copy, which holds only in-frame ones; the method was immunoSEQ multiplex PCR. The table shows about 14,000 clones, with roughly 82% occurring only once. Here the sequenced sample was unsorted PBMCs, taken 1.8 years before starting antiretroviral therapy. All receptors come from a woman between 40 and 50 years old with HIV. Both conserved end residues are part of each CDR3. Each record gives: J gene, CDR3 length, clone size, V gene, D gene, CDR3 DNA, CDR3 protein. The D gene is left open where the match is weak. Clone size is not always given. Where it is, it says once, few, many or a class for expanded clones.

j_gene: TRBJ2-5; len: 13; abundance: NA; v_gene: TRBV7-9; d_gene: NA; CDR3nt: TGTGCCAGCAGCTTAGTCCTCAAGGAGACCCAGTACTTC; CDR3aa: CASSLVLKETQYF
j_gene: TRBJ2-7; len: 12; abundance: NA; v_gene: TRBV29-1; d_gene: NA; CDR3nt: TGCAGCGTTGTTGGGTCGACTTACGAGCAGTACTTC; CDR3aa: CSVVGSTYEQYF
j_gene: TRBJ2-5; len: 11; abundance: NA; v_gene: TRBV27; d_gene: NA; CDR3nt: TGTGCCAGCAGCCCCCTGGAGACCCAGTACTTC; CDR3aa: CASSPLETQYF
j_gene: TRBJ1-1; len: 16; abundance: NA; v_gene: TRBV19; d_gene: NA; CDR3nt: TGTGCCAGTCAAGACAGGTATCGAGCCCCATCCACTGAAGCTTTCTTT; CDR3aa: CASQDRYRAPSTEAFF
j_gene: TRBJ2-6; len: 19; abundance: NA; v_gene: TRBV19; d_gene: NA; CDR3nt: TGTGCCAGTAGCCCGGGACGTTTTGCCCCTAACTCTGGGGCCAACGTCCTGACTTTC; CDR3aa: CASSPGRFAPNSGANVLTF
j_gene: TRBJ1-2; len: 11; abundance: NA; v_gene: TRBV29-1; d_gene: NA; CDR3nt: TGCAGCGCCCAACGGGAGGGCGGCTACACCTTC; CDR3aa: CSAQREGGYTF
j_gene: TRBJ2-3; len: 13; abundance: NA; v_gene: TRBV5-4; d_gene: NA; CDR3nt: TGTGCCAGCAGCGTCATCGGCTCAGATACGCAGTATTTT; CDR3aa: CASSVIGSDTQYF
j_gene: TRBJ1-1; len: 15; abundance: NA; v_gene: TRBV6-5; d_gene: NA; CDR3nt: TGTGCCAGCAGTTACTCTTACGCAGACAACACTGAAGCTTTCTTT; CDR3aa: CASSYSYADNTEAFF
j_gene: TRBJ2-7; len: 12; abundance: once; v_gene: TRBV15; d_gene: NA; CDR3nt: TGTGCCACCAGCGTGAGACCCCACGAGCAGTACTTC; CDR3aa: CATSVRPHEQYF
j_gene: TRBJ2-7; len: 14; abundance: NA; v_gene: TRBV5-6; d_gene: NA; CDR3nt: TGTGCCAGCAGCTTGGGGGGATCTCTCTACGAGCAGTACTTC; CDR3aa: CASSLGGSLYEQYF
j_gene: TRBJ2-1; len: 13; abundance: NA; v_gene: TRBV7-9; d_gene: TRBD2; CDR3nt: TGTGCCAGCAGCTTAGTAAGCGGGGATGAGCAGTTCTTC; CDR3aa: CASSLVSGDEQFF
j_gene: TRBJ1-1; len: 13; abundance: NA; v_gene: TRBV5-1; d_gene: NA; CDR3nt: TGCGCCAGCAGCTTTATGGGGCTCACTGAAGCTTTCTTT; CDR3aa: CASSFMGLTEAFF
j_gene: TRBJ2-2; len: 12; abundance: NA; v_gene: TRBV7-2; d_gene: NA; CDR3nt: TGTGCCAGCAGCTTTATCGCTGGGGAGCTGTTTTTT; CDR3aa: CASSFIAGELFF
j_gene: TRBJ2-7; len: 13; abundance: NA; v_gene: TRBV7-9; d_gene: NA; CDR3nt: TGTGCCAGCGAGGGGGGGAAAACCTACGAGCAGTACTTC; CDR3aa: CASEGGKTYEQYF
j_gene: TRBJ1-5; len: 12; abundance: NA; v_gene: TRBV7-2; d_gene: NA; CDR3nt: TGTGCCAGCAGCTTAGATGGTCAGCCCCAGCATTTT; CDR3aa: CASSLDGQPQHF
j_gene: TRBJ2-2; len: 15; abundance: once; v_gene: TRBV9; d_gene: NA; CDR3nt: TGTGCCAGCAGCCCGAGGGGTGCGAACACCGGGGAGCTGTTTTTT; CDR3aa: CASSPRGANTGELFF
j_gene: TRBJ2-7; len: 19; abundance: NA; v_gene: TRBV28; d_gene: TRBD1; CDR3nt: TGTGCCAGCAGTACCACGACAGGGGACCTTACCTTTTCCTCCTACGAGCAGTACTTC; CDR3aa: CASSTTTGDLTFSSYEQYF
j_gene: TRBJ2-7; len: 15; abundance: NA; v_gene: TRBV12-5; d_gene: TRBD1; CDR3nt: TGTGCTAGTGGTTTGTACGTGACAGGGCCATACGAGCAGTACTTC; CDR3aa: CASGLYVTGPYEQYF
j_gene: TRBJ1-5; len: 15; abundance: NA; v_gene: TRBV7-2; d_gene: TRBD1; CDR3nt: TGTGCCAGCAGCTTAGTCGGGACAGGTGTTATACCCCAGCATTTT; CDR3aa: CASSLVGTGVIPQHF
j_gene: TRBJ2-3; len: 12; abundance: NA; v_gene: TRBV7-3; d_gene: NA; CDR3nt: TGTGCCAGCAGCTTATCGGGGGATACGCAGTATTTT; CDR3aa: CASSLSGDTQYF
j_gene: TRBJ2-5; len: 14; abundance: once; v_gene: TRBV14; d_gene: NA; CDR3nt: TGTGCCAGCAGCCAAGATCGGCTCCCTGGGACCCAGTACTTC; CDR3aa: CASSQDRLPGTQYF
j_gene: TRBJ2-7; len: 15; abundance: NA; v_gene: TRBV5-1; d_gene: NA; CDR3nt: TGCGCCAGCAGCTATTCCGGGACATCTTCCTACGAGCAGTACTTC; CDR3aa: CASSYSGTSSYEQYF
j_gene: TRBJ2-7; len: 21; abundance: NA; v_gene: TRBV23-1; d_gene: TRBD2; CDR3nt: TGCGCCAGCAGTCAATCGGGGGGCGGGGCGTTGGAGCGGGAGCTTTTCCACGAGCAGTACTTC; CDR3aa: CASSQSGGGALERELFHEQYF
j_gene: TRBJ2-7; len: 14; abundance: NA; v_gene: TRBV7-2; d_gene: NA; CDR3nt: TGTGCCAGCAGCTTACAAGGGGCGCACTACGAGCAGTACTTC; CDR3aa: CASSLQGAHYEQYF
j_gene: TRBJ2-7; len: 12; abundance: NA; v_gene: TRBV27; d_gene: NA; CDR3nt: TGTGCCAGCACTGGGAACTACTACGAGCAGTACTTC; CDR3aa: CASTGNYYEQYF
j_gene: TRBJ1-1; len: 14; abundance: NA; v_gene: TRBV5-1; d_gene: NA; CDR3nt: TGCGCCAGCAGCCTTGCTTCAGGTGGGACTGAAGCTTTCTTT; CDR3aa: CASSLASGGTEAFF
j_gene: TRBJ1-1; len: 13; abundance: NA; v_gene: TRBV29-1; d_gene: NA; CDR3nt: TGCAGCGTTACAGGGAGAATGAACACTGAAGCTTTCTTT; CDR3aa: CSVTGRMNTEAFF